Included here is one TCR beta chain sequence, with context. Its specificity is not known. The data were taken from a study of identical twins. J lost 0 bases, V lost 5 bases, and 16 bases had no gene match. Germline CDR1 reads SGHAT; CDR2 reads FQNNGV. This CDR3 has 20 amino acids. From the 5' RACE reads, TCRdb called clonotypes with MiXCR, one entry per CDR3 protein. This table has around 680,000 distinct CDR3 sequences, 8.6% appearing once. Whole-study results and caveats: Partial confounding of zero-insertion analyses by invariant MAIT and iNKT cells was possible.

These data also formed part of another study, on yellow fever vaccine responses in identical twins.

The chain joins TRBV11-2 to TRBJ2-4; 10 bases are a match to TRBD2. This receptor was taken from a woman aged 18-30 years in good health. Source material: PBMCs. In DNA, the CDR3 is TGTGCCAGCAGCCCCCTGGCGGGACTAGCGAGCCATGTAGCCAAAAACATTCAGTACTTC. This codes for CASSPLAGLASHVAKNIQYF.